The TCR beta chain described here comes from a study of blood T cell repertoires in COVID-19 (TCRdb year 2020). General notes on the study: Samples covering the acute and convalescent phases of COVID-19 were provided by collaborators in the United States, Italy and Spain. The dataset comprised deeply sampled blood TCRbeta repertoires from subjects exposed to, actively infected with, or recovered from COVID-19. Where available, HLA class I and class II types were obtained from metadata supplied by the sample provider rather than from assay-based typing. The repertoires were made available in a free public database intended to serve as a resource for research on the immune response to SARS-CoV-2. The samples were drawn from two sources: the first 160 participants of the ongoing ImmuneRACE study, and about 1,300 subjects contributed by 6 global collaborators. The prospective study material was composed of cDNA or gDNA derived from T cells, B-cell-depleted T cells, or PBMCs. Nearly every sample came with metadata listing a de-identified subject ID, COVID-19 status, age in years and sex. What the research found in general, with its limitations: The amount of clinical and demographic metadata varied by source and participant and was provided uncurated.

The CDR3 holds 18 amino acids from the cysteine to the phenylalanine. CDR3 DNA only is kept here, 54 bases in frame from base 1. The germline V gene provides CDR1 MDHEN and CDR2 SYDVKM. Relative to germline, V is missing 2 bases and J is missing 5 bases, with 11 bases of the junction outside any gene match. Points on this clone: Its antigen is currently not known. No qualities accompany the bases; no much larger clone lies one base away.

TCRbeta CDR3 regions were amplified from genomic DNA using the immunoSEQ Assay, a bias-controlled multiplex PCR. Turning to the authors' computational methods: Nucleated cell counts per sample were estimated from amplification of reference gene primers within the assay. To quantify the absolute abundance of each unique TCRbeta CDR3 rearrangement, sequence reads were collapsed and filtered. For each sample, productive Simpson clonality was calculated as the square root of Simpson's diversity index across productive rearrangements. Held by TCRdb, this immuneACCESS table contains in-frame sequences only and omits some clones. Under half of the omission traces to an unresolved V gene where checked; the cause of the rest is unknown. Clonal size and the V and J genes are those of that table, whereas D and trimming came from the DNA. The sample includes approximately 250,000 clones, with around 90% observed a single time. In total, the top ten clones hold 4.1% of the sample.

In the prospective study, participants were about 18 to 100 years old, resided in approximately 22 geographic areas of the United States, and were enrolled through a virtual design. In the prospective study, cohorts were assigned on the basis of participant-reported clinical history obtained from a screening survey and a study questionnaire. Each participant in the prospective study had whole blood, serum and a nasopharyngeal or oropharyngeal swab collected by mobile phlebotomists. Participants in the prospective study had the option to provide additional blood draws and questionnaires over an approximately 2-month period. Before DNA extraction, blood samples from the prospective study were shipped at room temperature or frozen.

The chain employs TRBV28 and TRBJ2-5; TRBD2 fits 13 bases in the junction. Sequenced material: PBMCs or T cells enriched from blood (not recorded which). The clonotype comes from a woman aged 30 to 39 with acute COVID-19. The bases read TGTGCCAGCAGTTTACCCCTACGGACTAGCGGGAGCAGCGAGACCCAGTACTTC. Its coded protein is CASSLPLRTSGSSETQYF. Beyond the CDR3, the reference TRBV28 and TRBJ2-5 genes provide the residues; the full variable domain reads: DVKVTQSSRYLVKRTGEKVFLECVQDMDHENMFWYRQDPGLGLRLIYFSYDVKMKEKGDIPEGYSVSREKKERFSLILESASTNQTSMYLCASSLPLRTSGSSETQYFGPGTRLLVL.